The 25 T cell receptor beta chains below all came from one sample that was sequenced in a study of response to subunit inactivated influenza vaccine. TCRdb processed the RT-PCR reads anew with MiXCR; each CDR3 protein has one entry. The sample includes around 200,000 distinct CDR3 sequences, approximately 12% of them seen just once. Another study also made use of these data, one on T cells expressing NK-cell markers. That source adds: As the method of synthesis, 5'RACE template switching with UMIs yielded TCR beta cDNA.

The sequences come from CD8+ T cells sorted from PBMCs, collected approximately 12 days after vaccination. The receptors shown here come from a man aged 45 to 65 who received an inactivated influenza vaccine.

This clonotype was observed at least ten times. V is TRBV7-9 and J is TRBJ2-4, with 7 bases aligning to TRBD1. Trimming took 3 bases from V and 0 from J; bases not matched to a gene: 5. This CDR3 comprises 16 residues. The V gene's germline CDR1 is SEHNR and CDR2 FQNEAQ (reference sequence). This chain's CDR3 is CASSFNRGSAKNIQYF. Here the CDR3 DNA reads TGTGCCAGCAGCTTTAACAGGGGTTCAGCCAAAAACATTCAGTACTTC.

This clonotype turned up a few times. The V gene is TRBV6-1, the J gene TRBJ1-5, with a possible D match to TRBD1 (5 bases). The CDR3 runs 15 residues. The germline CDR1 and CDR2 sequences are MNHNS and SASEGT. V was clipped by 6 bases and J by 6 bases, with 18 bases between them. CDR3 region: CASSPISGSGQPQHF. CDR3 coding DNA: TGTGCCAGCAGCCCTATTTCAGGGAGCGGTCAGCCCCAGCATTTT.

The gene calls are TRBV28 and TRBJ1-5; D gene ambiguous. Germline V lookup: CDR1 MDHEN, CDR2 SYDVKM. This CDR3 has 16 amino acids. V gave up 2 bases and J gave up 5 bases, with 16 bases separating them. This chain's CDR3 is CASSLVINEGHQPQHF. In DNA form, the CDR3 reads TGTGCCAGCAGTTTAGTTATCAACGAGGGTCATCAGCCCCAGCATTTT.

This clonotype was detected only a few times. The chain has TRBV6-4 and TRBJ2-1, with 7 nucleotides matching TRBD1. This CDR3 comprises 15 residues. Germline V lookup: CDR1 MRHNA, CDR2 SNTAGT. V lost 6 bases, J lost 8 bases, and 13 bases stayed unmatched. The CDR3 reads CASRSQPGQPHEQFF. As DNA, the CDR3 is TGTGCCAGCAGAAGCCAACCGGGACAGCCGCATGAGCAGTTCTTC.

This clonotype was detected a few times. This chain links TRBV7-9 with TRBJ2-5; TRBD2 matches 9 bases. V lost 4 bases to trimming and J lost 5 bases; unmatched junction nucleotides: 8. The CDR3 has 15 amino acids. Germline V gene lookup returns CDR1 SEHNR and CDR2 FQNEAQ (reference sequence). The CDR3 here is CASSSLAGRMETQYF. CDR3 sequence (DNA): TGTGCCAGCAGCTCCCTAGCGGGAAGAATGGAGACCCAGTACTTC.

This clonotype was observed a handful of times. This chain connects TRBV19 to TRBJ1-5, with TRBD1 identical over 7 bases. The ends lost 11 bases at V and 0 bases at J; junction bases unmatched: 10. This CDR3 has 15 residues. Germline CDR1 is LNHDA and CDR2 is SQIVND (reference sequence). CDR3 sequence (DNA): TGTGCCCCTGGTGGGACAGACCTTAGCAATCAGCCCCAGCATTTT. Residues: CAPGGTDLSNQPQHF.

This clonotype was counted many times. This chain uses TRBV5-1 with TRBJ2-7, with TRBD2 identical over 9 bases. The V gene's germline CDR1 is SGHRS and CDR2 YFSETQ. The V gene end was trimmed by 0 bases and the J gene end by 3 bases; junction bases not matched to a gene: 4. The CDR3 covers 15 residues. The CDR3 sequence is CASSLEVAGVYEQYF. The CDR3 DNA reads TGCGCCAGCAGCTTGGAAGTAGCGGGAGTCTACGAGCAGTACTTC.

This clonotype was observed a few times. This chain links TRBV2 with TRBJ2-7; weak D call: TRBD2 (5 bases). The V gene lost 5 bases and the J gene lost 7 bases, with 15 bases spanning the gap. CDR1 is SNHLY and CDR2 is FYNNEI in the germline V gene. CDR3 length equals 13 residues. CDR3 DNA sequence: TGTGCCAGCAGTATACAACTAGTGAGGGAGCAGTACTTC. This codes for CASSIQLVREQYF.

This clonotype has just a few counts. The chain recombines TRBV9 with TRBJ2-3; possible D gene TRBD1, 8 bases. Germline assignment: CDR1 SGDLS and CDR2 YYNGEE. Trimming cost V 3 bases and J 2 bases, with 19 bases left between them. The CDR3 spans 17 residues. CDR3 loop: CASSEQQGGYDTDTQYF. The CDR3 region has the DNA TGTGCCAGCAGCGAACAACAGGGGGGGTACGACACAGATACGCAGTATTTT.

The rearrangement links TRBV7-2 to TRBJ2-7; D remains ambiguous. This CDR3 is built from 16 residues. Per germline, CDR1 SGHTA and CDR2 FQGNSA. Trimming removed 2 bases from V and 0 bases from J, with 14 bases in between. CDR3 residues: CASSLFAVPSSYEQYF. CDR3 nucleotides: TGTGCCAGCAGCTTATTCGCGGTTCCAAGCTCCTACGAGCAGTACTTC.

This clonotype was detected ten times or more. V gene TRBV7-8 combines with J gene TRBJ2-7; D ambiguous. Trimming pared 5 bases from V and 0 bases from J, leaving 11 bases between. CDR1 and CDR2 from the germline V gene are SGHVS and FQNEAQ. The CDR3 spans 14 residues. The CDR3 coding sequence is TGTGCCAGCAGCCCCGGACCCAGCTCCTACGAGCAGTACTTC. Protein: CASSPGPSSYEQYF.

This clonotype has more than one count but fewer than ten. The chain combines TRBV28 with TRBJ2-7; 7 bases match TRBD1. Trimming took 4 bases from V and 3 from J; bases not matched to a gene: 6. The CDR3 consists of 14 residues. Germline V gene data show CDR1 as MDHEN and CDR2 as SYDVKM. The CDR3 spells CASSYGTVYYEQYF. The CDR3 nucleotides are TGTGCCAGCAGTTACGGGACAGTTTACTACGAGCAGTACTTC. Complete variable domain (other parts from reference TRBV28 and TRBJ2-7): DVKVTQSSRYLVKRTGEKVFLECVQDMDHENMFWYRQDPGLGLRLIYFSYDVKMKEKGDIPEGYSVSREKKERFSLILESASTNQTSMYLCASSYGTVYYEQYFGPGTRLTVT.

This clonotype was detected only a few times. The gene calls are TRBV4-3 and TRBJ2-7, with a tentative D call TRBD2 (6 bases). Germline V lookup: CDR1 LGHNA, CDR2 YSLEER. The CDR3 has 16 amino acids. Trimming pared 1 base from V and 2 bases from J, leaving 15 bases between. The CDR3 loop is CASSQGLGGSPYEQYF. The CDR3 DNA sequence: TGCGCCAGCAGCCAAGGGCTTGGGGGGAGCCCCTACGAGCAGTACTTC.

Details on this clonotype: A much larger clonotype is one base distant, so this may be a read error. The chain joins TRBV3-1 to TRBJ1-5; D is unresolved. Germline-derived CDR1 and CDR2 are LGHDT and YNNKEL (reference sequence). The length of the CDR3 is 16 residues. V shed 0 bases and J shed 2 bases, with 11 bases lying between them. The CDR3 region is CASSQDLEYGNQPQHF. The CDR3 coding sequence is TGTGCCAGCAGCCAAGATCTTGAGTATGGCAATCAGCCCCAGCATTTT.

This clonotype was seen repeatedly, ten times or more. The chain recombines TRBV12-3 or TRBV12-4 with TRBJ2-2; the D gene could be TRBD1 or TRBD2 (6 bases each). Trimming removed 1 base at V and 3 bases at J, with 12 bases between. This CDR3 spans 16 amino acids. This CDR3 is CASSLVEGGDTGELFF. The CDR3 DNA is TGTGCCAGCAGTTTAGTGGAGGGGGGAGACACCGGGGAGCTGTTTTTT.

This clonotype was seen just once. This chain uses TRBV2 with TRBJ2-3, with D possibly matching TRBD2 (5 bases). The ends were cut back, 6 bases at V and 0 bases at J, with 10 bases in the middle. In germline, CDR1 is SNHLY, CDR2 FYNNEI. The CDR3 covers 14 residues. CDR3 sequence (DNA): TGTGCCAGCAGGCGACTACCGAGCACAGATACGCAGTATTTT. Its translation: CASRRLPSTDTQYF.

The chain uses TRBV4-3 and TRBJ1-3; the D is unclear. Between the trimmed V and J ends, which lost 0 bases and 0 bases, there was a span of 12 bases. The length of the CDR3 is 17 residues. The germline V gene encodes CDR1 LGHNA and CDR2 YSLEER. The CDR3 is CASSQDIGTASGNTIYF. The CDR3 DNA follows: TGCGCCAGCAGCCAAGATATAGGAACAGCCTCTGGAAACACCATATATTTT.

This clonotype was seen only a few times. The chain recombines TRBV6-6 with TRBJ2-1; D remains unclear. The CDR3 totals 12 residues. CDR1 is MNHNY and CDR2 is SVGAGI in the germline V gene (reference sequence). The V gene lost 2 bases and the J gene lost 10 bases, with 9 bases spanning the gap. CDR3 DNA: TGTGCCAGCAGTTACAACCTAGACGAGCAGTTCTTC. Translated, it gives CASSYNLDEQFF.

This clonotype has a handful of counts. The CDR3 DNA follows: TGTGCCAGCAGTTTACGAGGGGGCGGCTCCTACAATGAGCAGTTCTTC. This sequence encodes CASSLRGGGSYNEQFF. The chain couples TRBV28 to TRBJ2-1; 7 bases match TRBD1. Germline V gene data show CDR1 as MDHEN and CDR2 as SYDVKM. CDR3 length: 16 residues. V lost 2 bases and J lost 0; bases outside the gene matches: 4.

The chain uses TRBV9 and TRBJ1-1, with 10 bases lining up with TRBD1. In germline, CDR1 is SGDLS, CDR2 YYNGEE. This CDR3 spans 14 amino acids. With 3 bases clipped from V and 5 bases from J, the junction kept 4 bases outside the gene matches. This chain's CDR3 is CASSARTGGTEAFF. CDR3 sequence (DNA): TGTGCCAGCAGCGCACGGACAGGGGGGACTGAAGCTTTCTTT.

This clonotype showed up many times. The gene calls are TRBV4-1 and TRBJ2-3; TRBD2 agrees at 8 bases. The V gene end was trimmed by 0 bases and the J gene end by 5 bases; junction bases not matched to a gene: 4. This CDR3 region has 15 residues. CDR1 MGHRA and CDR2 YSYEKL come from the germline V gene. For the CDR3, the DNA is TGCGCCAGCAGCCAAGAATCCCTAGCGGGAGATACGCAGTATTTT. It yields the protein CASSQESLAGDTQYF.

This clonotype was recorded a few times. The chain recombines TRBV7-9 with TRBJ2-7, with 14 bases aligning to TRBD2. The CDR3 has 16 residues. J was trimmed by 2 bases and V by 5 bases; bases with no gene match: 5. Looked up from germline, CDR1 is SEHNR and CDR2 is FQNEAQ (reference sequence). The CDR3 sequence is CASSTGTSGSPYEQYF. As DNA, the CDR3 is TGTGCCAGCAGCACCGGGACTAGCGGGAGTCCCTACGAGCAGTACTTC.

This clonotype was found a few times. The rearrangement uses TRBV4-1 and TRBJ2-5, with 10 bases that match TRBD2. The CDR3 covers 18 residues. With 0 bases clipped from V and 0 bases from J, the junction kept 7 bases outside the gene matches. The germline V gene encodes CDR1 MGHRA and CDR2 YSYEKL. CDR3 sequence reads: CASSQDPSGGVYQETQYF. DNA for the CDR3: TGCGCCAGCAGCCAAGATCCTAGCGGGGGCGTATACCAAGAGACCCAGTACTTC.

This clonotype was counted only a few times. This chain links TRBV15 with TRBJ2-2; 9 bases line up with TRBD1. Germline V lookup: CDR1 LNHNV, CDR2 YYDKDF (reference sequence). The CDR3 is 14 residues long. Unmatched junction bases numbered 5, after V lost 6 bases and J lost 6 bases. CDR3 bases: TGTGCCACCAGTACAGGGGGCATCGCCGGGGAGCTGTTTTTT. It encodes CATSTGGIAGELFF.

This clonotype showed up just a few times. This chain joins TRBV29-1 and TRBJ2-1; D unclear. This CDR3 contains 16 residues. Trimming cost V 0 bases and J 1 base, with 13 bases left between them. Germline V gene lookup returns CDR1 SQVTM and CDR2 ANQGSEA. Here the CDR3 DNA reads TGCAGCGTTGAAGATCCCAGCGACCTGTCCTACAATGAGCAGTTCTTC. Its protein product is CSVEDPSDLSYNEQFF.